These 10 T cell receptor beta chains came from one sample sequenced in a study of CD8 T cells in Susac syndrome. Random hexamers served to reverse transcribe about 0.5 to 1 ug RNA. TCRdb processed the immunoSEQ multiplex PCR reads anew with MiXCR; each CDR3 protein has one entry. The data hold about 200,000 distinct CDR3 sequences, with around 93% observed a single time. Sequenced sample: CD4+ T cells from PBMCs. All receptors come from a human donor in good health.

Comments on this clonotype: A read error may account for a junction end that differs from germline. The chain is built from TRBV20-1 and TRBJ2-5, with D possibly called TRBD1 or TRBD2 (6 bases each). Germline values: CDR1 DFQATT, CDR2 SNEGSKA (reference sequence). CDR3 length: 9 amino acids. This chain's CDR3 is CSAGGTTDF. The CDR3 nucleotides read TGCAGTGCTGGAGGGACAACGGACTTC.

Only one count was recorded for this clonotype. The V and J genes are TRBV3-1 and TRBJ2-1, with a tentative D call TRBD1 (6 bases). The CDR3 extends over 13 amino acids. V was trimmed by 3 bases and J by 10 bases, leaving 13 bases between them. Germline V gene lookup returns CDR1 LGHDT and CDR2 YNNKEL (reference sequence). As DNA, the CDR3 is TGTGCCAGCAGCCAGGGCGCCAGGGGCGAGCAGTTCTTC. Amino acid sequence: CASSQGARGEQFF.

The chain links TRBV19 to TRBJ1-1, with D unclear. The CDR3 extends over 13 amino acids. Trimming cost V 5 bases and J 0 bases, with 7 bases left between them. Germline V lookup: CDR1 LNHDA, CDR2 SQIVND (reference sequence). The CDR3 loop is CASSPLLNTEAFF. Here the CDR3 DNA reads TGTGCCAGTAGTCCCCTCTTGAACACTGAAGCTTTCTTT. Full variable domain (missing parts from reference TRBV19 and TRBJ1-1): DGGITQSPKYLFRKEGQNVTLSCEQNLNHDAMYWYRQDPGQGLRLIYYSQIVNDFQKGDIAEGYSVSREKKESFPLTVTSAQKNPTAFYLCASSPLLNTEAFFGQGTRLTVV.

The CDR3 sequence: CSARVRGGSGYTF. The CDR3 region has the DNA TGCAGTGCTAGAGTTCGGGGGGGAAGTGGCTACACCTTC. The chain has TRBV20-1 and TRBJ1-2; D is perhaps TRBD1 (5 bases). The germline V gene has CDR1 DFQATT and CDR2 SNEGSKA (reference sequence). The CDR3 has 13 residues. V shed 1 base and J shed 7 bases, with 13 bases lying between them.

V is TRBV3-1 and J is TRBJ1-2, with D possibly TRBD1 on 5 matching bases. The V and J ends lost 1 base and 8 bases respectively, with 11 bases between them. This CDR3 contains 13 residues. Per the germline V gene, CDR1 is LGHDT and CDR2 is YNNKEL (reference sequence). The CDR3 DNA is TGTGCCAGCAGCCAAGGACAGTTAACCGGCTACACCTTC. Its translation: CASSQGQLTGYTF.

The chain links TRBV29-1 to TRBJ2-3; 7 bases are a match to TRBD2. The CDR3 runs to 11 residues. The germline CDR1 and CDR2 sequences are SQVTM and ANQGSEA. The J segment lost 4 bases and the V segment lost 7 bases, leaving 2 bases of the junction unmatched. The CDR3 region has the DNA TGCAGCGGCGGGAGTGCAGATACGCAGTATTTT. This encodes CSGGSADTQYF.

This clonotype was seen a handful of times. V gene TRBV28 combines with J gene TRBJ1-5; a weak D match, TRBD1 (5 bases). Trimming took 3 bases from V and 4 from J, leaving 10 bases between them. The CDR3 has 14 amino acids. CDR1 is MDHEN and CDR2 is SYDVKM in the germline V gene. CDR3 in amino acids: CASSFPGSNQPQHF. Here the CDR3 DNA reads TGTGCCAGCAGTTTCCCAGGGTCGAATCAGCCCCAGCATTTT.

CDR3 DNA sequence: TGCAGTGCTAGGGGGACAGGGCAATTAGAGACCCAGTACTTC. It encodes CSARGTGQLETQYF. The chain carries TRBV20-1 and TRBJ2-5, with 9 bases aligning to TRBD1. V lost 3 bases to trimming and J lost 4 bases; unmatched junction nucleotides: 6. The CDR3 is made up of 14 amino acids. Looked up from germline, CDR1 is DFQATT and CDR2 is SNEGSKA (reference sequence).

The rearrangement joins TRBV7-2 to TRBJ1-5; 9 nucleotides align to TRBD1. The CDR3 is made up of 16 amino acids. The germline V gene encodes CDR1 SGHTA and CDR2 FQGNSA. Trimming cost V 3 bases and J 2 bases; bases outside gene matches: 5. The CDR3 sequence: CASSFNRGRGNQPQHF. CDR3 nucleotide sequence: TGTGCCAGCAGCTTCAACAGGGGGCGAGGCAATCAGCCCCAGCATTTT.

The V and J genes are TRBV3-1 and TRBJ1-2; the D is unclear. CDR1 is LGHDT, CDR2 YNNKEL, per germline (reference sequence). Trimming cost V 5 bases and J 6 bases, with 13 bases left between them. This CDR3 comprises 13 residues. CDR3 in amino acids: CASSFFGTDGYTF. The CDR3, as DNA: TGTGCCAGCAGCTTTTTTGGTACGGATGGCTACACCTTC.